The 8 T cell receptor beta chains reported below all come from one sample, sequenced in a study of identical twins. TCRdb reanalysed the 5' RACE reads using MiXCR and keeps one entry per CDR3 protein. The sample gives some 690,000 distinct CDR3 sequences, 20% to 25% of which show up once; approximately 4.5% is in the top ten. These data also featured in a second study, about T cells expressing NK-cell markers.

The sample comprised PBMCs. These receptors were taken from a young woman in good health.

This clonotype was picked up a small number of times. V is TRBV7-9 and J is TRBJ1-2; 7 bases map to TRBD1. Germline-derived CDR1 and CDR2 are SEHNR and FQNEAQ (reference sequence). V lost 3 bases to trimming and J lost 3 bases; unmatched junction nucleotides: 10. The CDR3 is 16 amino acids. CDR3 nucleotides: TGTGCCAGCAGCTTGGGGACAGTCTGGGGAGACTATGGCTACACCTTC. Translating it yields CASSLGTVWGDYGYTF.

The rearrangement links TRBV20-1 to TRBJ2-5, with no clear D. The V end lost 6 bases, the J end lost 4 bases, and 9 bases lay between the germline ends. The CDR3 runs 11 residues. The germline V gene has CDR1 DFQATT and CDR2 SNEGSKA (reference sequence). CDR3 amino acids: CSAPFGETQYF. CDR3 DNA: TGCAGTGCCCCGTTTGGAGAGACCCAGTACTTC.

The chain couples TRBV12-3 or TRBV12-4 to TRBJ1-1; D is ambiguous. This CDR3 spans 11 amino acids. V lost 6 bases and J 11 bases, leaving 13 bases between the germline ends. Here the CDR3 reads CASRKTNTAFF. CDR3 DNA sequence: TGTGCCAGCAGAAAAACAAATACGGCTTTCTTT.

The genes are TRBV29-1 and TRBJ1-1, with 9 bases identical to TRBD1. The germline V gene encodes CDR1 SQVTM and CDR2 ANQGSEA. V lost 6 bases, J lost 10 bases, and 9 bases stayed unmatched. The CDR3 spans 12 residues. In DNA form, the CDR3 reads TGCAGCGTGGTTACAGGGGGCGAGCGAGCTTTCTTT. It codes for CSVVTGGERAFF.

J is TRBJ2-7 and V is TRBV4-3; 9 bases are shared with TRBD2. Per the germline V gene, CDR1 is LGHNA and CDR2 is YSLEER. The CDR3 loop spans 18 amino acids. Trimming took 0 bases from V and 3 from J; bases not matched to a gene: 12. The chain's CDR3 is CASSQESPKTSGFYEQYF. DNA of the CDR3: TGCGCCAGCAGCCAAGAAAGTCCGAAGACTAGCGGCTTCTACGAGCAGTACTTC.

The chain uses TRBV5-1 and TRBJ1-2, with D possibly matching TRBD1 (5 bases). The germline V gene has CDR1 SGHRS and CDR2 YFSETQ. Trimming stripped 2 bases from V and 6 bases from J, with 14 bases between. This CDR3 is built from 14 residues. CDR3 loop: CASSFSGSENGYTF. CDR3 bases: TGCGCCAGCAGCTTCTCAGGGAGTGAGAATGGCTACACCTTC. The whole variable domain, filled in from reference TRBV5-1 and TRBJ1-2, reads KAGVTQTPRYLIKTRGQQVTLSCSPISGHRSVSWYQQTPGQGLQFLFEYFSETQRNKGNFPGRFSGRQFSNSRSEMNVSTLELGDSALYLCASSFSGSENGYTFGSGTRLTVV.

On this clonotype itself: At one boundary the junction diverges from the germline segment, which might be a read error. The chain uses TRBV7-8 and TRBJ2-5; D is perhaps TRBD1 (6 bases). The CDR3 consists of 15 residues. The germline CDR1 and CDR2 sequences are SGHVS and FQNEAQ. CDR3 DNA: TGTGCCGGCAGCTTGCACGGGACAATACAAGAGACCCAGTACTTC. Translated: CAGSLHGTIQETQYF.

The chain combines TRBV18 with TRBJ2-5; tentatively, D is TRBD1 (5 bases). The ends were cut back, 6 bases at V and 2 bases at J, with 19 bases in the middle. The CDR3 extends over 16 amino acids. Germline CDR1 reads KGHSH; CDR2 reads LQKENI. DNA for the CDR3: TGTGCCAGCTCTCTCTCTCGGGTCCAGGGACAAGAGACCCAGTACTTC. Translating it yields CASSLSRVQGQETQYF.